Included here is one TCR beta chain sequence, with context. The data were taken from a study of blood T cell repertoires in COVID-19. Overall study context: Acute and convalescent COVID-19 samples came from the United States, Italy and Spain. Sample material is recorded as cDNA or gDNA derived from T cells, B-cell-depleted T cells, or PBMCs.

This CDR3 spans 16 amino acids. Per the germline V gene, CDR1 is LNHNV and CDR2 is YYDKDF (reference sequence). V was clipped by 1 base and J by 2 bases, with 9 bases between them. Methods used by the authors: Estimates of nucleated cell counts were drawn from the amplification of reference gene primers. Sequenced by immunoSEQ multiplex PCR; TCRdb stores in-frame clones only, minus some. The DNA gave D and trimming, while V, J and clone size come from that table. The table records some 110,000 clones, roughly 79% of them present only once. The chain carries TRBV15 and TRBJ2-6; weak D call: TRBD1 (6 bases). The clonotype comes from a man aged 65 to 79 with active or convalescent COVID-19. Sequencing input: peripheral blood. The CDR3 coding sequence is TGTGCCACCAGCAGAGGGACAGTACCTGGGGCCAACGTCCTGACTTTC. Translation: CATSRGTVPGANVLTF.